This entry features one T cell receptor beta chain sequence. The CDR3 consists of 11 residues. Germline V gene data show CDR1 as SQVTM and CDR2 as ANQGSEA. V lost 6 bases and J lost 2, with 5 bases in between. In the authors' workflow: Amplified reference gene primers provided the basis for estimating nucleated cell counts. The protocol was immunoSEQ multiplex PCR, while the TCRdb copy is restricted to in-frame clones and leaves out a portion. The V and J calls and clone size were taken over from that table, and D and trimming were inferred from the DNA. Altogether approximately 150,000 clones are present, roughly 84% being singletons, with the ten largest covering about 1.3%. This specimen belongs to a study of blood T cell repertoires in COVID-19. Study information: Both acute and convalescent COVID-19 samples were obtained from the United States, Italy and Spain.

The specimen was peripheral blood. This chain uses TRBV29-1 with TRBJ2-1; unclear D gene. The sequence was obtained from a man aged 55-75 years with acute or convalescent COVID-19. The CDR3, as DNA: TGCAGCGTAACACCCTACAATGAGCAGTTCTTC. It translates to CSVTPYNEQFF.